These T cell receptor beta chains were read from a single sample in a study of blood T cells in healthy people across ages. Via MiXCR, TCRdb re-called the 5' RACE reads, giving one row per CDR3 protein. The table records hundreds of thousands of distinct CDR3 sequences, under 30% of them present only once. The sequenced sample was blood. These receptors all stem from a woman aged 80 or older in good health. The CDR3 runs from the conserved cysteine through the conserved F or W.

CDR3aa | v_gene
CATSTVRDTQYF | TRBV15
CASSFARGTEAFF | TRBV6-5
CASSEVPGQYTEAFF | TRBV6-1
CASSQGQGPAYEQYF | TRBV4-2
CASSLGTGGVIGELFF | TRBV11-2
CASSPRTSGVQETQYF | TRBV18
CASSQRSLATDTQYF | TRBV27
CSVESGYTF | TRBV29-1
CSASPMSGGGITDTQYF | TRBV20-1
CASSYVQGAPRTEAFF | TRBV6-5
CASSQDSANSATEAFF | TRBV4-3
CASKASTGESEAFF | TRBV6-6
CASSFTRLKGTALKTEAFF | TRBV12-3/TRBV12-4
CASSMAGTGVRETQYF | TRBV18
CAISEGLAGGYKDTQYF | TRBV10-3
CASDRPNTGELFF | TRBV6-2/TRBV6-3
CASSLKGGQGSSEQYF | TRBV5-1
CASSWATGDSGNTIYF | TRBV7-9
CASSSQATVSEAFF | TRBV7-2
CATSATDRNNEQFF | TRBV24-1
CASSLKQGGTGELFF | TRBV12-3/TRBV12-4
CASRGMADMQYF | TRBV12-3/TRBV12-4
CASSTLALQFF | TRBV7-2
CASSERGHGETQYF | TRBV25-1
CASIWRGTGELFF | TRBV6-1
CASSFAGEAFF | TRBV7-9
CASSPTPGTSIYNEQFF | TRBV11-3
CVSSPGSGRGNQPQHF | TRBV4-3
CASSYGTGYLHF | TRBV5-1
CASSQYSDYGYTF | TRBV3-1
CASSPQGHGTRLGQYEQYF | TRBV6-2/TRBV6-3
CASSLRGYSTDTQYF | TRBV7-2
CASSLGAGAYEQYF | TRBV5-1
CASQGQAKDEKLFF | TRBV3-1
CASSARRGKDEQFF | TRBV9
CASSFSATGADTQYF | TRBV12-3/TRBV12-4
CASSPSTQNYGYTF | TRBV6-5
CASSSDNGGNQPQHF | TRBV7-2
CASSGGQNNSPLHF | TRBV9
CASGGSTDAEYF | TRBV12-3/TRBV12-4
CASSQVDTWSYEQYF | TRBV14
CSVESREPYNEQFF | TRBV29-1
CSARPGGGNQPQHF | TRBV20-1
CASRIQGSPGYTF | TRBV3-1
CSAKDRLTYEQYF | TRBV20-1
CASSPRDRGRTGEQFF | TRBV7-2
CSVLDRGNQPQHF | TRBV29-1
CASSYSYRATCYGYTF | TRBV6-5
CASSRGLAGPYEQYF | TRBV6-2/TRBV6-3
CASSLSASPYNEQFF | TRBV27
CASSLDISTKNIQYF | TRBV7-9
CASSEIPNYGYTF | TRBV2
CASSLAGGDSNQPQHF | TRBV7-8